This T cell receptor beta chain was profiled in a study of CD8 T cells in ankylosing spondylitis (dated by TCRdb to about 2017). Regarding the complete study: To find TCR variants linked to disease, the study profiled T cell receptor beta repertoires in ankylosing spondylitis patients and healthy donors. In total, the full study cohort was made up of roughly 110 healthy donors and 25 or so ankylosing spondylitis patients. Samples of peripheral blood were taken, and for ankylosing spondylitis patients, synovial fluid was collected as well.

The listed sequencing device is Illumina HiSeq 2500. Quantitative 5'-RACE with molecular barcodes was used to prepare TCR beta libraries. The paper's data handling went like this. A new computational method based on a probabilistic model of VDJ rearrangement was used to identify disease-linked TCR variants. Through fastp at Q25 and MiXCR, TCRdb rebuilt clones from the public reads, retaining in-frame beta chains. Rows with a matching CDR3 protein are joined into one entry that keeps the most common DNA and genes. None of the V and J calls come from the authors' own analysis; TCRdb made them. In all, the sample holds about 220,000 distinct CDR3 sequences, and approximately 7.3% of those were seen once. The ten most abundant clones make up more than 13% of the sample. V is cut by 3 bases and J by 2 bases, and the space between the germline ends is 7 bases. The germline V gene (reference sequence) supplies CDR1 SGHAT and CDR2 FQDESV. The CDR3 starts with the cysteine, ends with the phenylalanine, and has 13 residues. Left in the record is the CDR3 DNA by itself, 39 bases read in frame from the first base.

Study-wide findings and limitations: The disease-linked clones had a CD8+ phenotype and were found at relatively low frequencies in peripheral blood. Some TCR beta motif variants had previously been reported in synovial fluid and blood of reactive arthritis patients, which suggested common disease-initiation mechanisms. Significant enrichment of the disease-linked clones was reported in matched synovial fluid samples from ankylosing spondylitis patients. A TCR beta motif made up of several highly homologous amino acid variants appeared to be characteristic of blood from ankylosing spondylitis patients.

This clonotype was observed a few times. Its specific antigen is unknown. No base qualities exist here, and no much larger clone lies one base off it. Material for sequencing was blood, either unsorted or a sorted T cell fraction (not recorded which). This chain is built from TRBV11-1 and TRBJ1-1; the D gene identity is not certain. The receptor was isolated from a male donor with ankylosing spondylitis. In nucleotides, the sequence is TGTGCCAGCAGCTTGACGACCAACACTGAAGCTTTCTTT. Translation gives CASSLTTNTEAFF.